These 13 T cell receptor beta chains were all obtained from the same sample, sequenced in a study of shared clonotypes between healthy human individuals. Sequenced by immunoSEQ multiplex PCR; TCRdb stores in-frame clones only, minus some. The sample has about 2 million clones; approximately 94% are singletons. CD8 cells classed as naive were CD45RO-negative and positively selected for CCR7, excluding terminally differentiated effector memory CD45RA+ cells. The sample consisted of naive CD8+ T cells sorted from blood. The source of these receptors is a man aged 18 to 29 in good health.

The CDR3 here is CASSLAGGSNEQYF. The DNA of the CDR3 is TGTGCCAGTAGCCTCGCGGGGGGCTCAAACGAGCAGTACTTC. The chain combines TRBV19 with TRBJ2-7, with 8 bases that match TRBD2. V was pared by 6 bases and J by 5 bases, with 9 bases of the junction left unmatched. CDR3 size: 14 residues. Per the germline V gene, CDR1 is LNHDA and CDR2 is SQIVND (reference sequence). The full variable domain, with the rest looked up from reference TRBV19 and TRBJ2-7, is DGGITQSPKYLFRKEGQNVTLSCEQNLNHDAMYWYRQDPGQGLRLIYYSQIVNDFQKGDIAEGYSVSREKKESFPLTVTSAQKNPTAFYLCASSLAGGSNEQYFGPGTRLTVT.

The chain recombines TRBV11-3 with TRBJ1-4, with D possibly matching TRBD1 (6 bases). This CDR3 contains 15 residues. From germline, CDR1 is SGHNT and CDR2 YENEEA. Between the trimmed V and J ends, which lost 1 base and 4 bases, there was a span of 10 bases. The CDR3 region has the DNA TGTGCCAGCAGCTTAGTGGGGGGACATAATGAAAAACTGTTTTTT. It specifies CASSLVGGHNEKLFF.

CDR3 protein: CASNDQGDTDTQYF. DNA of the CDR3: TGTGCCAGCAACGACCAGGGGGACACAGATACGCAGTATTTT. The genes are TRBV9 and TRBJ2-3, with 7 bases identical to TRBD1. The CDR3 runs to 14 residues. Unmatched junction bases numbered 6, after V lost 6 bases and J lost 2 bases. Per germline, CDR1 SGDLS and CDR2 YYNGEE. Drawing the rest from reference TRBV9 and TRBJ2-3, the complete variable domain is DSGVTQTPKHLITATGQRVTLRCSPRSGDLSVYWYQQSLDQGLQFLIQYYNGEERAKGNILERFSAQQFPDLHSELNLSSLELGDSALYFCASNDQGDTDTQYFGPGTRLTVL.

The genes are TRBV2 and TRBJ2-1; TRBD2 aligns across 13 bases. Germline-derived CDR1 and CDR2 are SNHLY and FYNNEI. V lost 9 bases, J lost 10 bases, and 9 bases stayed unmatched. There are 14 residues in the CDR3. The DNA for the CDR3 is TGTGCCAGGACACTAGCGGGGGGGCGCGAGGAGCAGTTCTTC. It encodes CARTLAGGREEQFF.

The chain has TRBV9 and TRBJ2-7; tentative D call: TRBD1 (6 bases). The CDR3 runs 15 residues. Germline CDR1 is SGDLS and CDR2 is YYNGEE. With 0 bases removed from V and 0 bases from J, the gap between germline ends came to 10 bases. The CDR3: CASSVEGTTSYEQYF. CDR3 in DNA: TGTGCCAGCAGCGTAGAAGGGACAACCTCCTACGAGCAGTACTTC.

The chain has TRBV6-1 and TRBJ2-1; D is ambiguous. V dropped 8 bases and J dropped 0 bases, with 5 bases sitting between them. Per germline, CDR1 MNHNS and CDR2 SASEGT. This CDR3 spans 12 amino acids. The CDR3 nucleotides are TGTGCCAGCGGGTACTCCTACAATGAGCAGTTCTTC. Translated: CASGYSYNEQFF.

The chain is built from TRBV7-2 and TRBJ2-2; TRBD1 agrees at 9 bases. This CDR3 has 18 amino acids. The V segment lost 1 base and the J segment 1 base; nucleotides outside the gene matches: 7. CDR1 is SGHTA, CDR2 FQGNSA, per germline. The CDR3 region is CASSLEWGTGRNTGELFF. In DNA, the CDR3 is TGTGCCAGCAGCTTAGAATGGGGGACAGGGAGGAACACCGGGGAGCTGTTTTTT.

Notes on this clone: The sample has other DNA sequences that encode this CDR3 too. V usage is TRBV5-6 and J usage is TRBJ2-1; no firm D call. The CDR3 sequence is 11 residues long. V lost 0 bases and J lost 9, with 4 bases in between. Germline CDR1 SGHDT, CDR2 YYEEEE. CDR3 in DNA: TGTGCCAGCAGCTTGGGTGGTGAGCAGTTCTTC. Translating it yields CASSLGGEQFF.

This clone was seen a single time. The CDR3 protein is CASSLGQPYSYEQYF. The CDR3 DNA is TGTGCCAGCAGCTTAGGACAGCCCTACTCCTACGAGCAGTACTTC. V gene TRBV7-6 combines with J gene TRBJ2-7; tentatively, D is TRBD1 (5 bases). V was trimmed by 1 base and J by 0 bases, leaving 10 bases between them. Germline CDR1 SGHVS, CDR2 FNYEAQ. CDR3 length: 15 amino acids.

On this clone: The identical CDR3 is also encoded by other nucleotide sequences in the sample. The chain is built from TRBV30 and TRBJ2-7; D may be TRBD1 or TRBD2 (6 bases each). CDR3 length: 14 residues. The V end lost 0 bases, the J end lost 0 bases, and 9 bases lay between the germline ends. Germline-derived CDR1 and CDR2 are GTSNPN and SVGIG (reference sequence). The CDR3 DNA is TGTGCCTGGAGTGTAGGGGGGAGCTCCTACGAGCAGTACTTC. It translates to CAWSVGGSSYEQYF.

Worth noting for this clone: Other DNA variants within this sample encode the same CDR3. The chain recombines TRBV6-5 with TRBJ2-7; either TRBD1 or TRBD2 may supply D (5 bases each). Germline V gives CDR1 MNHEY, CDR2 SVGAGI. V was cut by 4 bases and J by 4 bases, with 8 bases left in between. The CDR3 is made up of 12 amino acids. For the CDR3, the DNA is TGTGCCAGCAGTTCGGGGCCATACGAGCAGTACTTC. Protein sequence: CASSSGPYEQYF.

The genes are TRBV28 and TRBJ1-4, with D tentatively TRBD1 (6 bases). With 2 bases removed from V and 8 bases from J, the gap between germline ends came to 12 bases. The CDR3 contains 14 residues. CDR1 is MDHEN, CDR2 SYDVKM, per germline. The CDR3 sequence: CASSLMSQGEKLFF. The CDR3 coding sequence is TGTGCCAGCAGTTTAATGTCCCAGGGGGAAAAACTGTTTTTT.

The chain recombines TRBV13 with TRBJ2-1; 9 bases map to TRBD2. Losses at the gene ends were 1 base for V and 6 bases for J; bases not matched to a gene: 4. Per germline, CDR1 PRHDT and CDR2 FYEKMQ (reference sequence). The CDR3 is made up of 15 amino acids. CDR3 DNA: TGTGCCAGCAGCTTAGCTGCGGGGGGGATCAATGAGCAGTTCTTC. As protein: CASSLAAGGINEQFF.